Listed here is a single T cell receptor beta chain. The CDR3 is 15 residues long. With 5 bases removed from V and 1 base from J, the gap between germline ends came to 13 bases. The germline V gene encodes CDR1 SGHTA and CDR2 FQGNSA. These data are taken from a study of PD-1 blockade in classical Hodgkin lymphoma. Generated by immunoSEQ multiplex PCR, the TCRdb table keeps only in-frame clones and is missing some. Of tens of thousands of clones detected, around 80% appear once; the ten largest clones hold over 7.5%. Noted time point: cycle 4 day 1 (C4D1), after 6 weeks of nivolumab. All trial patients relapsed after autologous stem cell transplantation.

The J gene is TRBJ2-3, the V gene TRBV7-2; D may be TRBD2 (5 bases). Sequences were derived from peripheral blood mononuclear cells (PBMCs), sampled before the fourth cycle of nivolumab. This clonotype was obtained from a human donor with classical Hodgkin lymphoma. The CDR3 nucleotides read TGTGCCAGCAGCATATCGAGCGGTCGCACAGATACGCAGTATTTT. Its protein is CASSISSGRTDTQYF. Drawing the rest from reference TRBV7-2 and TRBJ2-3, the complete variable domain is GAGVSQSPSNKVTEKGKDVELRCDPISGHTALYWYRQSLGQGLEFLIYFQGNSAPDKSGLPSDRFSAERTGGSVSTLTIQRTQQEDSAVYLCASSISSGRTDTQYFGPGTRLTVL.